A selection of T cell receptor beta chains follows, all from one sample in a study of T cell repertoires in cytomegalovirus infection. TCRdb redid the calling of the reads with MiXCR, one entry per CDR3 protein. The sample shows 150,000 to 200,000 distinct CDR3 sequences, about a tenth of them seen only once. The sample taken for sequencing was PBMCs. These receptors came from a human donor in good health (CMV status not recorded). Some clones in this sample may be carry-over from other donors' samples. CDR3s include the opening cysteine and the closing phenylalanine or tryptophan. Each record gives: clone size, D gene, V gene, J gene, CDR3 DNA, CDR3 protein. A D gene is named only where the DNA matches it firmly. Clone size is shown for a subset of rows, as once, few, many or a class of expanded clone.

clone size: many; D gene: -; V gene: TRBV25-1; J gene: TRBJ2-7; CDR3 DNA: TGTGCCAGCAGCGGCTTAGCTGAGGCTTGGAGCGAGCAGTACTTC; CDR3 protein: CASSGLAEAWSEQYF
clone size: many; D gene: -; V gene: TRBV28; J gene: TRBJ2-2; CDR3 DNA: TGTGCCAGCACCATATTGGGGGGGCTAAGACACACCGGGGAGCTGTTTTTT; CDR3 protein: CASTILGGLRHTGELFF
clone size: -; D gene: -; V gene: TRBV20-1; J gene: TRBJ2-5; CDR3 DNA: TGCAGCCTACCGGCGGGCAGCCAAGAGACCCAGTACTTC; CDR3 protein: CSLPAGSQETQYF
clone size: many; D gene: TRBD2; V gene: TRBV9; J gene: TRBJ2-5; CDR3 DNA: TGTGCCAGCAGCGTAGGGACTAGCGGGTCTATCCTTGCAAAGACCCAGTACTTC; CDR3 protein: CASSVGTSGSILAKTQYF
clone size: many; D gene: -; V gene: TRBV7-2; J gene: TRBJ2-3; CDR3 DNA: TGTGCCAGCAGCACGTCAACGTTCACAGATACGCAGTATTTT; CDR3 protein: CASSTSTFTDTQYF
clone size: many; D gene: -; V gene: TRBV12-3/TRBV12-4; J gene: TRBJ2-1; CDR3 DNA: TGTGCCAGCAGTTTAGCGGGTCGGAACAATGAGCAGTTCTTC; CDR3 protein: CASSLAGRNNEQFF
clone size: many; D gene: -; V gene: TRBV6-2/TRBV6-3; J gene: TRBJ2-2; CDR3 DNA: TGTGCCAGCAGTGGATCTGGGACCGTGAACACCGGGGAGCTGTTTTTT; CDR3 protein: CASSGSGTVNTGELFF
clone size: many; D gene: TRBD1; V gene: TRBV11-2; J gene: TRBJ1-2; CDR3 DNA: TGTGCCAGCAGTAGCGCCGAGACAGGGGGCTATGGCTACACCTTC; CDR3 protein: CASSSAETGGYGYTF
clone size: many; D gene: TRBD1; V gene: TRBV20-1; J gene: TRBJ1-1; CDR3 DNA: TGCAGTGCGCGACGCGGGACAGGGGGCGCGAACACTGAAGCTTTCTTT; CDR3 protein: CSARRGTGGANTEAFF
clone size: -; D gene: -; V gene: TRBV6-2/TRBV6-3; J gene: TRBJ1-1; CDR3 DNA: TGTGCCAGCAGTATGTCGACAGATAACACTGAAGCTTTCTTT; CDR3 protein: CASSMSTDNTEAFF
clone size: few; D gene: -; V gene: TRBV7-9; J gene: TRBJ1-5; CDR3 DNA: TGTGCCAGCAGCTTTGGGGCAGGGAATGTTTACAATCAGCCCCAGCATTTT; CDR3 protein: CASSFGAGNVYNQPQHF
clone size: few; D gene: TRBD2; V gene: TRBV23-1; J gene: TRBJ2-7; CDR3 DNA: TGCGCCAGCGAGCGGGAGGGACCCTACGAGCAGTACTTC; CDR3 protein: CASEREGPYEQYF
clone size: few; D gene: TRBD1; V gene: TRBV7-9; J gene: TRBJ2-7; CDR3 DNA: TGTGCCACGACAGGGACCTCCTACGAGCAGTACTTC; CDR3 protein: CATTGTSYEQYF
clone size: many; D gene: TRBD1; V gene: TRBV28; J gene: TRBJ1-2; CDR3 DNA: TGTGCCAGCAGTCCCGGACAGGGCCGACACTATGGCTACACCTTC; CDR3 protein: CASSPGQGRHYGYTF
clone size: many; D gene: TRBD1; V gene: TRBV7-8; J gene: TRBJ2-4; CDR3 DNA: TGTGCCAGCAGCTTAGGAGGGGACAGGGGGATGGCGGGAACCTATGGGGTTTTGTACATTCAGTACTTC; CDR3 protein: CASSLGGDRGMAGTYGVLYIQYF
clone size: -; D gene: -; V gene: TRBV12-3/TRBV12-4; J gene: TRBJ2-3; CDR3 DNA: TGTGCCAGCAGTCGCCGAGGGGGTTTGGGCACAGATACGCAGTATTTT; CDR3 protein: CASSRRGGLGTDTQYF
clone size: many; D gene: -; V gene: TRBV7-9; J gene: TRBJ1-2; CDR3 DNA: TGTGCCAGCAGCACAAAGTATGGCTACACCTTC; CDR3 protein: CASSTKYGYTF
clone size: many; D gene: -; V gene: TRBV7-2; J gene: TRBJ1-3; CDR3 DNA: TGTGCCAGCTCTCGGCGGGGCTCTGGAAACACCATATATTTT; CDR3 protein: CASSRRGSGNTIYF
clone size: many; D gene: -; V gene: TRBV7-2; J gene: TRBJ1-5; CDR3 DNA: TGTGCCAGCAGCCTCTACAGGGTAAATCAGCCCCAGCATTTT; CDR3 protein: CASSLYRVNQPQHF
clone size: -; D gene: -; V gene: TRBV7-2; J gene: TRBJ2-1; CDR3 DNA: TGTGCCAGCAGCTTAGATTGGAACAATGAGCAGTTCTTC; CDR3 protein: CASSLDWNNEQFF
clone size: many; D gene: -; V gene: TRBV19; J gene: TRBJ1-1; CDR3 DNA: TGTGCCAGTAGGGGGGACGGGGACCCAGAAGCTTTCTTT; CDR3 protein: CASRGDGDPEAFF
clone size: few; D gene: TRBD1; V gene: TRBV10-2; J gene: TRBJ1-1; CDR3 DNA: TGCGCCAGCATGCGGGACAGGGGGCCCCTGAACACTGAAGCTTTCTTT; CDR3 protein: CASMRDRGPLNTEAFF
clone size: -; D gene: -; V gene: TRBV13; J gene: TRBJ1-1; CDR3 DNA: TGTGCCAGCAGCGCCAGAGTCTCCGAGAACACTGAAGCTTTCTTT; CDR3 protein: CASSARVSENTEAFF
clone size: -; D gene: -; V gene: TRBV14; J gene: TRBJ2-1; CDR3 DNA: TGTGCCAGCAGCCAACGGCATGAGCAGTTCTTC; CDR3 protein: CASSQRHEQFF
clone size: -; D gene: TRBD1; V gene: TRBV29-1; J gene: TRBJ1-2; CDR3 DNA: TGCAGCGTTCGCCGGGACAGGGACAACTATGGCTACACCTTC; CDR3 protein: CSVRRDRDNYGYTF
clone size: few; D gene: -; V gene: TRBV10-3; J gene: TRBJ1-5; CDR3 DNA: TGTGCCATCAGCGGAAACTCTGGGAATCAGCCCCAGCATTTT; CDR3 protein: CAISGNSGNQPQHF
clone size: -; D gene: TRBD2; V gene: TRBV20-1; J gene: TRBJ2-7; CDR3 DNA: TGCAGTGCACGACGGGGGGGCCCCTACGAGCAGTACTTC; CDR3 protein: CSARRGGPYEQYF
clone size: many; D gene: -; V gene: TRBV7-2; J gene: TRBJ2-2; CDR3 DNA: TGTGCCAGCAGCTTAGGTTCTTTCGGCGGGGAGCTGTTTTTT; CDR3 protein: CASSLGSFGGELFF
clone size: many; D gene: -; V gene: TRBV12-3/TRBV12-4; J gene: TRBJ1-1; CDR3 DNA: TGTGCCAGCAGTTTAGCCGGCCGAATGAACACTGAAGCTTTCTTT; CDR3 protein: CASSLAGRMNTEAFF
clone size: once; D gene: -; V gene: TRBV19; J gene: TRBJ2-5; CDR3 DNA: TGTGCCAGTAGTATGGGCGGTGAAGAGACCCAGTACTTC; CDR3 protein: CASSMGGEETQYF
clone size: few; D gene: TRBD1; V gene: TRBV28; J gene: TRBJ1-1; CDR3 DNA: TGTGCCATCCGACAGGGGTCGTTGATGAACACTGAAGCTTTCTTT; CDR3 protein: CAIRQGSLMNTEAFF
clone size: many; D gene: TRBD1; V gene: TRBV5-1; J gene: TRBJ1-5; CDR3 DNA: TGCGCCAGCAGAACAGGGGCGGATAGCAATCAGCCCCAGCATTTT; CDR3 protein: CASRTGADSNQPQHF
clone size: many; D gene: -; V gene: TRBV7-9; J gene: TRBJ2-1; CDR3 DNA: TGTGCCAGCAGCTCGCGCGGGTCACTCGCCAATGAGCAGTTCTTC; CDR3 protein: CASSSRGSLANEQFF
clone size: few; D gene: -; V gene: TRBV2; J gene: TRBJ2-2; CDR3 DNA: TGTGCCAGCAGAACTAGGACAGGGGAGCTGTTTTTT; CDR3 protein: CASRTRTGELFF
clone size: many; D gene: TRBD1; V gene: TRBV20-1; J gene: TRBJ1-1; CDR3 DNA: TGCAGTGCTAAAGGACAGGGGGCGGGTGAAGCTTTCTTT; CDR3 protein: CSAKGQGAGEAFF
clone size: -; D gene: -; V gene: TRBV5-5; J gene: TRBJ1-2; CDR3 DNA: TGTGCCAGCAGCTTGGTAGGGGCGGGGACCTATGGCTACACCTTC; CDR3 protein: CASSLVGAGTYGYTF
clone size: many; D gene: -; V gene: TRBV7-2; J gene: TRBJ1-6; CDR3 DNA: TGTGCCAGCAGAAACCGGGATTTAGAAGGATCACCCCTCCACTTT; CDR3 protein: CASRNRDLEGSPLHF
clone size: many; D gene: TRBD1; V gene: TRBV6-2/TRBV6-3; J gene: TRBJ1-2; CDR3 DNA: TGTGCCAGCAGTTATTACCACCGGGACAGGGCGCATGGCTACACCTTC; CDR3 protein: CASSYYHRDRAHGYTF
clone size: many; D gene: TRBD1; V gene: TRBV7-2; J gene: TRBJ2-1; CDR3 DNA: TGTGCCAGCAGCGCCCGCGACAGGGGGCGCGCTTCCTACAATGAGCAGTTCTTC; CDR3 protein: CASSARDRGRASYNEQFF
clone size: many; D gene: TRBD2; V gene: TRBV7-2; J gene: TRBJ2-5; CDR3 DNA: TGTGCCAGCAGCCCACGGCCTGGACTAGCGGGATATGAGACCCAGTACTTC; CDR3 protein: CASSPRPGLAGYETQYF
clone size: -; D gene: -; V gene: TRBV2; J gene: TRBJ2-5; CDR3 DNA: TGTGCCAGCAGGAGGGATTTAGAGACCCAGTACTTC; CDR3 protein: CASRRDLETQYF
clone size: few; D gene: TRBD2; V gene: TRBV5-1; J gene: TRBJ2-1; CDR3 DNA: TGCGCCAGCAGCTGGGGCGCGGGGGGCCATGGGAATGAGCAGTTCTTC; CDR3 protein: CASSWGAGGHGNEQFF
clone size: many; D gene: TRBD2; V gene: TRBV5-4; J gene: TRBJ2-3; CDR3 DNA: TGTGCCAGCAGCTTGTTTGGTAGCGGGGGTGCACGCGATACGCAGTATTTT; CDR3 protein: CASSLFGSGGARDTQYF
clone size: many; D gene: TRBD2; V gene: TRBV19; J gene: TRBJ2-1; CDR3 DNA: TGTGCCAGTAGTTCATCCCCGGGACTAGCGGGAGTGCATGAGCAGTTCTTC; CDR3 protein: CASSSSPGLAGVHEQFF
clone size: many; D gene: -; V gene: TRBV10-3; J gene: TRBJ1-5; CDR3 DNA: TGTGCCATCAGTGCCGACAGGCCTAACAATCAGCCCCAGCATTTT; CDR3 protein: CAISADRPNNQPQHF